One sample yielded the 30 T cell receptor beta chains listed below, sequenced in a study of shared clonotypes between healthy human individuals. Some clones are missing from TCRdb's copy, which holds only in-frame ones; the method was immunoSEQ multiplex PCR. The sample records around 330,000 clones, approximately 79% being singletons. The sequencing input was memory CD4+ T cells sorted from blood. Specified subset: CD45RA-negative fraction. These TCRs come from a man in his thirties or forties in good health.

The genes are TRBV5-1 and TRBJ1-3, with unresolved D. The CDR3 is made up of 14 amino acids. From germline, CDR1 is SGHRS and CDR2 YFSETQ. Trimming stripped 5 bases from V and 0 bases from J, with 9 bases between. CDR3 coding DNA: TGCGCCAGCAGTCCTTTTGGCTCTGGAAACACCATATATTTT. Translated: CASSPFGSGNTIYF. Variable domain in full (rest from reference TRBV5-1 and TRBJ1-3): KAGVTQTPRYLIKTRGQQVTLSCSPISGHRSVSWYQQTPGQGLQFLFEYFSETQRNKGNFPGRFSGRQFSNSRSEMNVSTLELGDSALYLCASSPFGSGNTIYFGEGSWLTVV.

The chain uses TRBV14 and TRBJ2-3; 12 bases align to TRBD2. Trimming at V came to 1 base and at J to 7 bases, leaving 3 bases not matched to a gene. The germline gives CDR1 SGHDN, CDR2 FVKESK. This CDR3 region has 15 residues. The CDR3: CASSQGGLAGNTQYF. The CDR3 DNA is TGTGCCAGCAGCCAAGGAGGACTAGCGGGGAATACGCAGTATTTT. Combining the CDR3 with reference TRBV14 and TRBJ2-3 gives the whole variable domain EAGVTQFPSHSVIEKGQTVTLRCDPISGHDNLYWYRRVMGKEIKFLLHFVKESKQDESGMPNNRFLAERTGGTYSTLKVQPAELEDSGVYFCASSQGGLAGNTQYFGPGTRLTVL.

A single count supports this clone. The chain combines TRBV5-1 with TRBJ2-1; 9 positions match TRBD2. Trimming cost V 6 bases and J 6 bases; bases outside gene matches: 25. The CDR3 covers 20 residues. Looked up from germline, CDR1 is SGHRS and CDR2 is YFSETQ. The CDR3 DNA reads TGCGCCAGCAAAACCCTACAAGGGGTTGGCGGGAGGGTTCGGCCCAATGAGCAGTTCTTC. Its translation: CASKTLQGVGGRVRPNEQFF. The whole variable domain, remainder taken from reference TRBV5-1 and TRBJ2-1, is KAGVTQTPRYLIKTRGQQVTLSCSPISGHRSVSWYQQTPGQGLQFLFEYFSETQRNKGNFPGRFSGRQFSNSRSEMNVSTLELGDSALYLCASKTLQGVGGRVRPNEQFFGPGTRLTVL.

In its sample, this clone was seen a few times. The V and J genes are TRBV7-8 and TRBJ1-4; D is unresolved. V lost 7 bases and J lost 8, with 14 bases in between. In germline, CDR1 is SGHVS, CDR2 FQNEAQ. The CDR3 contains 13 residues. As DNA, the CDR3 is TGTGCCAGCATAACGCCAGGCGGAGAAAAACTGTTTTTT. Translated: CASITPGGEKLFF.

This clone was observed many times. The J gene is TRBJ2-7, the V gene TRBV7-9; the match to TRBD2 covers 9 bases. Germline CDR1 SEHNR, CDR2 FQNEAQ (reference sequence). With 0 bases clipped from V and 1 base from J, the junction kept 4 bases outside the gene matches. This CDR3 spans 16 amino acids. CDR3 nucleotide sequence: TGTGCCAGCAGCTTAGCGGGTAGCGGGAGTTCCTACGAGCAGTACTTC. It codes for CASSLAGSGSSYEQYF.

For this clone: At the DNA level, this CDR3 is encoded by other sequences in the same sample as well. This rearrangement joins TRBV5-4 to TRBJ2-2; tentative D call: TRBD2 (5 bases). V lost 0 bases and J 3 bases, leaving 9 bases between the germline ends. The V gene's germline CDR1 is SGHNT and CDR2 YYREEE (reference sequence). This CDR3 is built from 15 residues. The DNA for the CDR3 is TGTGCCAGCAGCTTGGGAGGGAGAGACACCGGGGAGCTGTTTTTT. Protein product: CASSLGGRDTGELFF.

The gene calls are TRBV4-3 and TRBJ1-2; no clear D gene. The CDR3 has 15 residues. The V gene lost 0 bases and the J gene lost 3 bases, with 11 bases spanning the gap. Germline CDR1 LGHNA, CDR2 YSLEER. CDR3 sequence reads: CASSQDLGKDYGYTF. CDR3 bases: TGCGCCAGCAGCCAAGATTTGGGCAAAGACTATGGCTACACCTTC.

The chain couples TRBV18 to TRBJ2-5, with D uncertain. Matching the DNA end better, TRBJ2-7 makes the J call doubtful. CDR3 length: 12 amino acids. CDR1 and CDR2 (germline): KGHSH, LQKENI. The CDR3 bases are TGTGCCAGCTCACCACTGGGCTACGAGCAGTACTTC. It specifies CASSPLGYEQYF.

The chain combines TRBV7-9 with TRBJ2-1, with D possibly being TRBD1 or TRBD2 (7 bases each). Germline lookup yields CDR1 SEHNR and CDR2 FQNEAQ (reference sequence). V was pared by 5 bases and J by 0 bases, with 14 bases between. There are 16 residues in the CDR3. CDR3 sequence reads: CASSQGGPSSYNEQFF. DNA for the CDR3: TGTGCCAGCAGCCAGGGGGGGCCAAGCTCCTACAATGAGCAGTTCTTC.

On this clone itself: This likely stems from a read error, as it lies one base from a far larger clone. The chain is built from TRBV18 and TRBJ2-1; 8 nucleotides line up with TRBD2. The germline CDR1 and CDR2 sequences are KGHSH and LQKENI. The CDR3 has 16 amino acids. With 4 bases clipped from V and 4 bases from J, the junction kept 9 bases outside the gene matches. The DNA of the CDR3 is TGTGCCAGCTCACTAATCGGGACTAGGAGTTACAATGAGCAGTTCTTC. Its translation is CASSLIGTRSYNEQFF.

The chain couples TRBV27 to TRBJ1-2; possible D gene TRBD1, 6 bases. The germline V gene has CDR1 MNHEY and CDR2 SMNVEV (reference sequence). V gave up 6 bases and J gave up 4 bases, with 21 bases separating them. This CDR3 comprises 16 residues. The CDR3, as DNA: TGTGCCAGCAGGCCGGAGGGCAGGGGAGAGGGCTATGGCTACACCTTC. Translated, it gives CASRPEGRGEGYGYTF.

This chain joins TRBV9 and TRBJ2-7, with TRBD2 identical over 7 bases. Germline CDR1 and CDR2: SGDLS and YYNGEE. V was pared by 0 bases and J by 6 bases, with 6 bases of the junction left unmatched. The CDR3 is 14 residues long. The chain's CDR3 is CASSVEPGRGEQYF. The CDR3 DNA reads TGTGCCAGCAGCGTAGAGCCGGGGAGGGGCGAGCAGTACTTC.

This clone showed up just a few times. The V gene is TRBV4-2, the J gene TRBJ2-7; 8 bases line up with TRBD2. The CDR3 spans 16 residues. With V trimmed by 2 bases and J by 1 base, 7 bases remained unmatched. CDR1 LGHNA and CDR2 YNFKEQ come from the germline V gene. The CDR3 DNA sequence: TGTGCCAGCAGCCAACCTAAAGCGGGAGTATCCTACGAGCAGTACTTC. Protein: CASSQPKAGVSYEQYF.

The V and J genes are TRBV29-1 and TRBJ1-1, with a weak D call TRBD1 (5 bases). The CDR3 is 14 residues long. Trimming took 4 bases from V and 0 from J, leaving 12 bases between them. Looked up from germline, CDR1 is SQVTM and CDR2 is ANQGSEA. This CDR3 reads CSVGGAGMNTEAFF. The CDR3 coding sequence is TGCAGCGTTGGAGGGGCAGGGATGAACACTGAAGCTTTCTTT.

The genes are TRBV20-1 and TRBJ2-5, with D perhaps TRBD2 (6 bases). The germline gives CDR1 DFQATT, CDR2 SNEGSKA (reference sequence). The CDR3 totals 11 residues. The CDR3 DNA is TGCAGCACGTACGGGGGAGAGACCCAGTACTTC. Encoded protein: CSTYGGETQYF.

The chain couples TRBV18 to TRBJ2-5; the D gene could be TRBD1 or TRBD2 (5 bases each). Germline loops: CDR1 KGHSH, CDR2 LQKENI. Trimming took off 3 bases at V and 6 bases at J, with 14 bases between the two ends. The CDR3 has 14 amino acids. CDR3: CASSPGRGWKTQYF. CDR3 bases: TGTGCCAGCTCACCCGGACGGGGCTGGAAGACCCAGTACTTC.

The rearrangement uses TRBV6-5 and TRBJ2-1, with D possibly matching TRBD2 (6 bases). V lost 0 bases and J 7 bases, leaving 16 bases between the germline ends. Per the germline V gene, CDR1 is MNHEY and CDR2 is SVGAGI. The CDR3 extends over 16 amino acids. CDR3 loop: CASSYSLRDVSNEQFF. DNA of the CDR3: TGTGCCAGCAGTTACTCGTTGCGGGACGTGAGTAATGAGCAGTTCTTC.

The sample holds one count of this clone. The chain recombines TRBV19 with TRBJ2-6; possible D gene TRBD1, 5 bases. V shed 3 bases and J shed 2 bases, with 20 bases lying between them. Germline V gene lookup returns CDR1 LNHDA and CDR2 SQIVND (reference sequence). The CDR3 spans 19 residues. The CDR3 is CASSIRITGSVAGANVLTF. The CDR3 DNA is TGTGCCAGTAGTATCCGAATAACAGGTTCTGTGGCTGGGGCCAACGTCCTGACTTTC.

The chain is built from TRBV6-1 and TRBJ2-5; D possibly corresponds to TRBD1 (6 bases). Germline V lookup: CDR1 MNHNS, CDR2 SASEGT. Trimming left V 7 bases short and J 0 bases short, with 9 bases between. This CDR3 has 13 residues. CDR3 sequence reads: CASNRDNQETQYF. The CDR3 DNA reads TGTGCCAGCAACCGGGACAACCAAGAGACCCAGTACTTC.

The V and J genes are TRBV9 and TRBJ2-7; D remains ambiguous. The V and J ends lost 0 bases and 0 bases respectively, with 7 bases between them. Germline-derived CDR1 and CDR2 are SGDLS and YYNGEE. The CDR3 has 14 residues. CDR3 nucleotides: TGTGCCAGCAGCGTAGGCCCTATCTCCTACGAGCAGTACTTC. Encoded protein: CASSVGPISYEQYF.

The genes are TRBV7-3 and TRBJ2-1; D may match TRBD1 or TRBD2 (5 bases each). The CDR3 has 15 amino acids. Germline V gene data show CDR1 as SGHTA and CDR2 as FQGTGA. The germline V and J ends were trimmed by 4 bases and 5 bases, with 15 bases remaining between them. CDR3 amino acids: CASSSQPRGNNEQFF. CDR3 bases: TGTGCCAGCAGCTCCCAGCCACGGGGCAACAATGAGCAGTTCTTC.

V usage is TRBV28 and J usage is TRBJ2-1; the D gene is possibly TRBD2 (6 bases). The CDR3 spans 12 residues. Trimming took 5 bases from V and 8 from J, leaving 10 bases between them. The germline CDR1 and CDR2 sequences are MDHEN and SYDVKM. CDR3 nucleotides: TGTGCCAGCAGTCCGACTAGTTATGAGCAGTTCTTC. This translates into CASSPTSYEQFF.

CDR3 in amino acids: CASSQEPSRGWGTEAFF. In DNA form, the CDR3 reads TGCGCCAGCAGCCAAGAACCATCTAGGGGGTGGGGGACTGAAGCTTTCTTT. The chain combines TRBV4-3 with TRBJ1-1; D may be TRBD1 (6 bases). Germline values: CDR1 LGHNA, CDR2 YSLEER. Deletions cut 0 bases from V and 5 bases from J, with 19 bases between. The CDR3 contains 17 residues.

This clone was seen more than once but under ten times. This chain links TRBV5-8 with TRBJ2-7; tentatively, D is TRBD2 (6 bases). There are 13 residues in the CDR3. Germline V gives CDR1 SGHTS, CDR2 YDEGEE. Trimming shortened V by 2 bases and J by 6 bases, and 12 bases separated the two germline ends. The CDR3 spells CASSFMGGSEQYF. The CDR3, as DNA: TGTGCCAGCAGCTTTATGGGGGGTTCCGAGCAGTACTTC.

In its sample, this clone was seen once. The rearrangement joins TRBV2 to TRBJ1-5; TRBD1 matches 8 bases. The CDR3 contains 12 residues. Trimming removed 10 bases from V and 4 bases from J; junction bases left unmatched: 3. Germline-derived CDR1 and CDR2 are SNHLY and FYNNEI. Here the CDR3 DNA reads TGTGCCACCCGGACAGGGAATCAGCCCCAGCATTTT. Translating it yields CATRTGNQPQHF.

The chain carries TRBV5-1 and TRBJ1-2; D may be TRBD1 (6 bases). Germline loops: CDR1 SGHRS, CDR2 YFSETQ. The CDR3 has 13 amino acids. The V end was cut by 0 bases, the J end by 8 bases, with 11 bases between. The CDR3 protein is CASSLAGQLGYTF. The CDR3 nucleotides read TGCGCCAGCAGCTTGGCCGGACAGTTGGGCTACACCTTC. The whole variable domain, filled in from reference TRBV5-1 and TRBJ1-2, reads KAGVTQTPRYLIKTRGQQVTLSCSPISGHRSVSWYQQTPGQGLQFLFEYFSETQRNKGNFPGRFSGRQFSNSRSEMNVSTLELGDSALYLCASSLAGQLGYTFGSGTRLTVV.

This rearrangement joins TRBV11-3 to TRBJ2-2, with 8 bases fitting TRBD1. Trimming at V came to 5 bases and at J to 5 bases, leaving 4 bases not matched to a gene. The germline V gene encodes CDR1 SGHNT and CDR2 YENEEA. The CDR3 sequence is 14 residues long. The CDR3 region has the DNA TGTGCCAGCAGCCGGGACAGGCTGACCGGGGAGCTGTTTTTT. Translation: CASSRDRLTGELFF.

The chain employs TRBV7-2 and TRBJ1-5; D is perhaps TRBD1 (5 bases). Per the germline V gene, CDR1 is SGHTA and CDR2 is FQGNSA. The CDR3 totals 15 residues. V shed 4 bases and J shed 4 bases, with 14 bases lying between them. Here the CDR3 reads CASSSGGRDNQPQHF. DNA for the CDR3: TGTGCCAGCAGCTCGGGAGGCAGGGATAATCAGCCCCAGCATTTT.

The chain links TRBV30 to TRBJ1-1; TRBD1 agrees at 9 bases. CDR1 and CDR2 (germline): GTSNPN, SVGIG (reference sequence). CDR3 length equals 14 residues. V shed 5 bases, J shed 6 bases, and the junction held 10 bases outside the gene matches. The CDR3 DNA follows: TGTGCCTGGGCCCCCGGGACAGGGACTTCTGAAGCTTTCTTT. It is translated as CAWAPGTGTSEAFF.

The gene calls are TRBV18 and TRBJ2-1, with D possibly TRBD1 on 6 matching bases. Germline V gives CDR1 KGHSH, CDR2 LQKENI. The CDR3 is made up of 14 amino acids. V was pared by 3 bases and J by 6 bases, with 12 bases between. CDR3 bases: TGTGCCAGCTCACCTTGGGGGCTTAGCAATGAGCAGTTCTTC. Its translation: CASSPWGLSNEQFF. Looking up the rest from reference TRBV18 and TRBJ2-1 gives the full variable domain: NAGVMQNPRHLVRRRGQEARLRCSPMKGHSHVYWYRQLPEEGLKFMVYLQKENIIDESGMPKERFSAEFPKEGPSILRIQQVVRGDSAAYFCASSPWGLSNEQFFGPGTRLTVL.